One T cell receptor (beta chain) is described in this entry. Which antigen it targets is not known. No much larger clonotype is one base removed from it; base qualities were not supplied. Spanning cysteine to phenylalanine, the CDR3 consists of 15 amino acids. Only CDR3 DNA is held: 45 bases, read in frame from base 1. According to the germline V gene (reference sequence), CDR1 reads LNHDA and CDR2 reads SQIVND. Trimmed from V: 5 bases; trimmed from J: 2 bases; junction bases lacking a gene match: 8. Participants in the prospective study were aged roughly 18 to 100 years, lived in under 30 United States geographic areas, and enrolled through a virtual design. Cohort assignment in the prospective study relied on participant-reported clinical history from a screening survey and a study questionnaire. Exposed participants had been in contact, within 2 weeks of entering the study, with a person who had a PCR-confirmed or clinician-diagnosed case of COVID-19. Mobile phlebotomists in the prospective study collected whole blood, serum and a nasopharyngeal or oropharyngeal swab from every participant. Prospective study participants could optionally give additional blood draws and questionnaires over a 2-month period. Blood samples from the prospective study were shipped frozen or at room temperature prior to DNA extraction.

This sample stems from a study of blood T cell repertoires in COVID-19 (dated by TCRdb to 2020 to 2021). The study in broad terms: The collaborator samples originated in the United States, Italy and Spain and spanned the acute and convalescent phases of COVID-19. The material from the prospective study consisted of cDNA or gDNA derived from T cells, B-cell-depleted T cells, or PBMCs. The dataset comprised deeply sampled blood TCRbeta repertoires from subjects exposed to, actively infected with, or recovered from COVID-19. The repertoires were made available in a free public database intended to serve as a resource for research on the immune response to SARS-CoV-2. The samples were drawn from the first 160 participants of the ongoing ImmuneRACE study and from more than 1,000 subjects provided by 6 global collaborators. A de-identified subject ID, COVID-19 status, age in years and sex were almost always included in the sample metadata. HLA class I and class II types, where available, came from metadata supplied by the sample provider rather than from assay-based typing. What the research found in general, with its limitations: Clinical and demographic metadata were provided uncurated, with the amount varying by source and participant.

TCRbeta CDR3 regions were amplified from genomic DNA by means of the immunoSEQ Assay, a bias-controlled multiplex PCR. On the authors' methods: The number of nucleated cells in each sample was estimated by amplification of reference gene primers within the assay. To quantify the absolute abundance of each unique TCRbeta CDR3 rearrangement, sequence reads were collapsed and filtered. For each sample, productive Simpson clonality was calculated by taking the square root of Simpson's diversity index across productive rearrangements. TCRdb limited this immuneACCESS table to in-frame rearrangements with V and J called. A share of clones is missing; checked studies link under half to unresolved V genes, and the rest is unexplained. D and trimming come from the DNA, and the V and J calls and clone size come from that table. Counted in this sample were 200,000 to 250,000 clones; roughly 80% of them appeared once. The top ten clones comprise 4.8% of the sample.

The sample was PBMCs or T cells enriched from blood (not recorded which). Here the chain combines TRBV19 and TRBJ1-1; the junction holds 7 bases that match TRBD1. This clonotype was sampled from a woman in her forties or fifties who had been exposed to COVID-19. The CDR3 region has the sequence CASSPKRTGNTEAFF. Here is the DNA: TGTGCCAGTAGTCCCAAAAGGACAGGCAACACTGAAGCTTTCTTT.